The sequence of this TCR beta chain was determined in a study of T cell repertoires in aging, cancer and after chemotherapy. TCR beta rearrangements were amplified from peripheral blood genomic DNA. The sample holds a few counts of this clonotype. Per the germline V gene, CDR1 is MNHNY and CDR2 is SVGAGI (reference sequence). Trimming took 6 bases from V and 0 from J, leaving 12 bases between them. This CDR3 has 15 amino acids. Rearranged V-D-J TRB sequences were amplified with a mixed TRB-A/B primer pool. TCRdb processed the multiplex PCR reads anew with MiXCR; each CDR3 protein has one entry. The table includes under 15,000 distinct CDR3 sequences, around 29% detected once.

The chain combines TRBV6-6 with TRBJ1-5; tentative D call: TRBD1 (6 bases). Sequencing was done on a sample of blood. The TCR sequence derives from a human donor in good health. The donor label of this sample is uncertain. This CDR3 reads CASRRQAGSNQPQHF. CDR3 coding DNA: TGTGCCAGCAGAAGACAGGCTGGTAGCAATCAGCCCCAGCATTTT.